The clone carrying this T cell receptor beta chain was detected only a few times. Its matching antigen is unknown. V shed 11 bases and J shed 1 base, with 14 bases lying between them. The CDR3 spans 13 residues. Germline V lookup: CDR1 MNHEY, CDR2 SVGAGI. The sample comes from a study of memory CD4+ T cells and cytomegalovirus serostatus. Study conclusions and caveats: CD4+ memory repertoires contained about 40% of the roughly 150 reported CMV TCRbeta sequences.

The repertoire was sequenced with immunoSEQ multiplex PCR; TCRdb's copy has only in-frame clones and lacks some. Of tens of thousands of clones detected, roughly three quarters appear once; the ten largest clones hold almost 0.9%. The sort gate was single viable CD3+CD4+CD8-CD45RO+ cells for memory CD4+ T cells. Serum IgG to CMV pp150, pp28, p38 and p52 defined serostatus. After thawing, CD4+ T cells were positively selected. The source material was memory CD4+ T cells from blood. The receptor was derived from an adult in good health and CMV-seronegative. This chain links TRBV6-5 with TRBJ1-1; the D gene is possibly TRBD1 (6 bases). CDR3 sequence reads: CAVQGRGNTEAFF. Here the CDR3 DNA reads TGTGCCGTACAGGGTCGGGGGAACACTGAAGCTTTCTTT.